Sequencing of this TCR beta chain was carried out in a study of T cell repertoires in cytomegalovirus infection. About the research overall: Matching HLA type, along with CMV infection, was indicated by public TCR beta signatures. Whole-study findings and limits: In two of eight donors, the top clonotype was HLA-C-restricted CMV-specific.

This clonotype was observed many times. Its matching antigen is unknown. From the reads, TCRdb called clonotypes with MiXCR, one entry per CDR3 protein. The data hold approximately 130,000 distinct CDR3 sequences, with less than 9.5% observed a single time. Trimming cost V 7 bases and J 0 bases, with 16 bases left between them. The CDR3 has 15 residues. Germline values: CDR1 MDHEN, CDR2 SYDVKM. The source is a human donor in good health (CMV status not recorded). Some clones in this sample may be carry-over from other donors' samples. The rearrangement joins TRBV28 to TRBJ2-7, with a possible D match to TRBD2 (5 bases). Input material: PBMCs. CDR3 region: CASTPVARGSYEQYF. The CDR3 nucleotides read TGTGCCAGCACCCCGGTAGCTCGGGGCTCCTACGAGCAGTACTTC.